The subject of this entry is one T cell receptor (beta chain). This record belongs to a study of blood T cell repertoires in COVID-19. About the study: The United States, Italy and Spain were the sources of the acute and convalescent COVID-19 samples.

In the source study's methods: Using reference gene primer amplification, nucleated cell counts were estimated. Here immunoSEQ multiplex PCR was the method, and the copy in TCRdb shows in-frame clones only, minus some. V, J and clone size are taken as reported in that table, and D and trimming were inferred from the DNA itself. Counted here are fewer than 100,000 clones, roughly 80% occurring once; the ten biggest clones make up under 13%. With 0 bases removed from V and 3 bases from J, the gap between germline ends came to 17 bases. The CDR3 spans 16 residues. CDR1 and CDR2 (germline): GTSNPN, SVGIG (reference sequence).

V and J are TRBV30 and TRBJ1-2; D is unresolved. The sequencing sample was made of peripheral blood. This receptor was identified in a woman between 65 and 79 years old with acute or convalescent COVID-19. In nucleotides, the CDR3 is TGTGCCTGGAGTGTACTGAGTTCAAGGAGTTACTATGGCTACACCTTC. The encoded protein is CAWSVLSSRSYYGYTF.